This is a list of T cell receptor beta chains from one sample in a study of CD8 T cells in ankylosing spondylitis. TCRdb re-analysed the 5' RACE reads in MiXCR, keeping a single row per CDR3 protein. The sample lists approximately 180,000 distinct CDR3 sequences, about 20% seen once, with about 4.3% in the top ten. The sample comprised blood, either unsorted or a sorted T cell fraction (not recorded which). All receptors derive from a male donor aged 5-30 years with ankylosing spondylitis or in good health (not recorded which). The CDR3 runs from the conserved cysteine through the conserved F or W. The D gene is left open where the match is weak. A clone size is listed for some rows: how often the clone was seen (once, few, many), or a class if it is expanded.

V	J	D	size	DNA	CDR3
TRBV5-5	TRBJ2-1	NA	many	TGTGCCAGCAGATGGAGGGCCCCCGACAATGAGCAGTTCTTC	CASRWRAPDNEQFF
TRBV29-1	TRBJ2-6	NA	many	TGCAGCGTAGCAGGGTTCTCTGGGGCCAACGTCCTGACTTTC	CSVAGFSGANVLTF
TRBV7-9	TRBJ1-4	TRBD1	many	TGTGCCAGCAGCGGGACAGGGTTTGAAAAACTGTTTTTT	CASSGTGFEKLFF
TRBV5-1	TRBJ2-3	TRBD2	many	TGCGCCAGCAGCTTGACTAGCGACACAGATACGCAGTATTTT	CASSLTSDTDTQYF
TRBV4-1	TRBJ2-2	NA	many	TGCGCCAGCAGCCTACAGGGATACGGGGGGGAGCTGTTTTTT	CASSLQGYGGELFF
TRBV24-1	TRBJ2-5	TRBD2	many	TGTGCCACCAGTCCGACTAGCGGGAGTCAGGAGACCCAGTACTTC	CATSPTSGSQETQYF
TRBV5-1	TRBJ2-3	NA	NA	TGCGCCAGCAGCTTGTTTCCCACAGATACGCAGTATTTT	CASSLFPTDTQYF
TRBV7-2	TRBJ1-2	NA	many	TGTGCCAGCAGCTTAGGCGGGACAACCTCTAGAGCCTATGGCTACACCTTC	CASSLGGTTSRAYGYTF
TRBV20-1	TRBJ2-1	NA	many	TGCAGTGCTGCAATTCGCGTGAACTCCTACAATGAGCAGTTCTTC	CSAAIRVNSYNEQFF
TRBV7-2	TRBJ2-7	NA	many	TGTGCCAGCAGCCCTGACAGCTCCTACGAGCAGTACTTC	CASSPDSSYEQYF
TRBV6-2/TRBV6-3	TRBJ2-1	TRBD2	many	TGTGCCAGCAGTTACTCGATGGCTAGCGGGAGATCACCCTCCTACAATGAGCAGTTCTTC	CASSYSMASGRSPSYNEQFF
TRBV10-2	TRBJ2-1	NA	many	TGCGCCAGCAGTGAGGGTCTGATCCCCCAGTTCTTC	CASSEGLIPQFF
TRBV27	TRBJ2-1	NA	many	TGTGCCAGCAGCCCTCCTCAACAGGGCTACAATGAGCAGTTCTTC	CASSPPQQGYNEQFF
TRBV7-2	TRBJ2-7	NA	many	TGTGCCAGCAGCTCTTTACAGGAGTACGAGCAGTACTTC	CASSSLQEYEQYF
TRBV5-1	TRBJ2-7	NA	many	TGCGCCAGCAGCCGGGACGGGGACTCCTACGAGCAGTACTTC	CASSRDGDSYEQYF
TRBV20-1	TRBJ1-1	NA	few	TGCAGTGCTGCTATGATGAACACTGAAGCTTTCTTT	CSAAMMNTEAFF
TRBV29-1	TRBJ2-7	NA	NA	TGCAGCGTTAGAGCCGGAACTAACGAGCAGTACTTC	CSVRAGTNEQYF
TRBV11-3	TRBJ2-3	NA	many	TGTGCCAGCAGCTCAGTCATGGCCACAGATACGCAGTATTTT	CASSSVMATDTQYF
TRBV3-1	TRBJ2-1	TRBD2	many	TGTGCCAGCAGCCAAGCGGGCCAAACTAGCGGGATCGGGAATGAGCAGTTCTTC	CASSQAGQTSGIGNEQFF
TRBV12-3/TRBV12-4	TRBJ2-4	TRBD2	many	TGTGCCAGCAGTAATGGTCCGGGGGGGAACATTCAGTACTTC	CASSNGPGGNIQYF
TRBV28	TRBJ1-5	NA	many	TGTGCCAGCAGTTTATCGGTCCGAAATCAGCCCCAGCATTTT	CASSLSVRNQPQHF
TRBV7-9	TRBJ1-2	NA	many	TGTGCCAGCAGCTTAGTCTCGGAGGGCTACACCTTC	CASSLVSEGYTF
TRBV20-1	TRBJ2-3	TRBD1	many	TGCAGTGCTTGTCCCCGGGACAGGGGGGGTGATACGCAGTATTTT	CSACPRDRGGDTQYF
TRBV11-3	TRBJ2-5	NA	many	TGTGCCAGCAGCTTAGGACGGCCCGATTACCAAGAGACCCAGTACTTC	CASSLGRPDYQETQYF
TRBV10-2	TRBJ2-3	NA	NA	TGCGCCAGCAGTGATCAGGGTCTAGATACGCAGTATTTT	CASSDQGLDTQYF
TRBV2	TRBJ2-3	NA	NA	TGTGCCAGCAGTGACCCTAGCAGAAGCACAGATACGCAGTATTTT	CASSDPSRSTDTQYF
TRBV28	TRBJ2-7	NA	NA	TGTGCCAGCAGTTTTCGGGAGCTCATCTACGAGCAGTACTTC	CASSFRELIYEQYF
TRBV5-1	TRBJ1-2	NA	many	TGCGCCAGCAGCTTGGCTCGGGGGGCTGCGGATGGCTACACCTTC	CASSLARGAADGYTF
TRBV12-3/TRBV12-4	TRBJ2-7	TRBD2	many	TGTGCCAGCAGCGACTCCGGGACTAGTATCGACGAGCAGTACTTC	CASSDSGTSIDEQYF
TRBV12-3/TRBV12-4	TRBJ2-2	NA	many	TGTGCCAGCAGGACTGGAGAAACCGGGGAGCTGTTTTTT	CASRTGETGELFF
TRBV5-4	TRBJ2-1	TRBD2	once	TGTGCCAGCATCCCTAGCGGAGGACTAAGCTCCTACAATGAGCAGTTCTTC	CASIPSGGLSSYNEQFF
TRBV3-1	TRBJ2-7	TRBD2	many	TGTGCCAGCAGTCGGGGACTAGCGGGAGCAGGGGAGCAGTACTTC	CASSRGLAGAGEQYF
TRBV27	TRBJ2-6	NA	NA	TGTGCCAGCTCGGCGGAATCTGGGGCCAACGTCCTGACTTTC	CASSAESGANVLTF
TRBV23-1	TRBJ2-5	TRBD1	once	TGCGCCAGCAGTCTATTAAAGACGACAGGGGATGAGGAGACCCAGTACTTC	CASSLLKTTGDEETQYF
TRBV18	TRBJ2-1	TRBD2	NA	TGTGCCAGCTCACCATACGGGCTAGCGGCGAGCTCCTACAATGAGCAGTTCTTC	CASSPYGLAASSYNEQFF
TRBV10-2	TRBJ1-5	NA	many	TGCGCCAGCAGTGAGGCCTGGGGAGTCGCGCAGCCCCAGCATTTT	CASSEAWGVAQPQHF
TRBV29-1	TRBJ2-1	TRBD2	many	TGCAGCGCCGTGCGACTAGCAGGGAATGAGCAGTTCTTC	CSAVRLAGNEQFF
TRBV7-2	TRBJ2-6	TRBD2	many	TGTGCCAGCAGCTTAGCTACAGCGGGAGGGCCTTCTGGGGCCAACGTCCTGACTTTC	CASSLATAGGPSGANVLTF
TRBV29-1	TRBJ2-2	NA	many	TGCAGCGTTGACTCGGGTCTGGAACTGAACACCGGGGAGCTGTTTTTT	CSVDSGLELNTGELFF
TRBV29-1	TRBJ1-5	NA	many	TGCAGCGTTGATCCGGGGGGGGGTCAGCCCCAGCATTTT	CSVDPGGGQPQHF
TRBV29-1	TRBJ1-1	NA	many	TGCAGCGTTGACATCAGCGGGAACACTGAAGCTTTCTTT	CSVDISGNTEAFF
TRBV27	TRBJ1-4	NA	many	TGTGCCAGCAGACACCTTCCCGGGGAGGATGAAAAACTGTTTTTT	CASRHLPGEDEKLFF
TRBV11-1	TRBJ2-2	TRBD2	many	TGTGCCAGCAGCTTGACTAGCGGGAGGGCCGCCCCCGGGGAGCTGTTTTTT	CASSLTSGRAAPGELFF
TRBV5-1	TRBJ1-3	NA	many	TGCGCCAGCAGCTCGGACGCCACCTCTGGAAACACCATATATTTT	CASSSDATSGNTIYF
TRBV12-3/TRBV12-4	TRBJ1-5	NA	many	TGTGCCAGCAGTTTTACCAGCAATCAGCCCCAGCATTTT	CASSFTSNQPQHF
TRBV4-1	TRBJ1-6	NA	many	TGCGCCAGCAGCCATGAACCGGGAGCTAGTTCACCCCTCCACTTT	CASSHEPGASSPLHF
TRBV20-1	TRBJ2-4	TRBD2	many	TGCAGTGCTAGAGATGTAGCGGGACGGGCCAAAAACATTCAGTACTTC	CSARDVAGRAKNIQYF
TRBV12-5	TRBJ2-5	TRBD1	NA	TGTGCTAGTGGTTCCCGCGAAGGGGGCGTAGAGACCCAGTACTTC	CASGSREGGVETQYF
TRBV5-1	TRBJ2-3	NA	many	TGCGCCAGCAGCCGGAGGACCGAGAGCACAGATACGCAGTATTTT	CASSRRTESTDTQYF
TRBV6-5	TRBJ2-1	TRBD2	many	TGTGCCAGCAGTTCCCCAGTGCGGGAGGGCCACAATGAGCAGTTCTTC	CASSSPVREGHNEQFF
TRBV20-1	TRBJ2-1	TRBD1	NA	TGCAGTGCTAGAGATCGTAGAGGGGGCCTAGCCGTCAGCTCCTACAATGAGCAGTTCTTC	CSARDRRGGLAVSSYNEQFF
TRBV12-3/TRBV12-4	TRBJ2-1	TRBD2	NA	TGTGCCAGCAGTTACTTCGTACTAGCGGGAGTTGGGGATGAGCAGTTCTTC	CASSYFVLAGVGDEQFF
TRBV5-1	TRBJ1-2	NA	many	TGCGCCAGCAGCTTGGGTCAGGGCTACACCTTC	CASSLGQGYTF